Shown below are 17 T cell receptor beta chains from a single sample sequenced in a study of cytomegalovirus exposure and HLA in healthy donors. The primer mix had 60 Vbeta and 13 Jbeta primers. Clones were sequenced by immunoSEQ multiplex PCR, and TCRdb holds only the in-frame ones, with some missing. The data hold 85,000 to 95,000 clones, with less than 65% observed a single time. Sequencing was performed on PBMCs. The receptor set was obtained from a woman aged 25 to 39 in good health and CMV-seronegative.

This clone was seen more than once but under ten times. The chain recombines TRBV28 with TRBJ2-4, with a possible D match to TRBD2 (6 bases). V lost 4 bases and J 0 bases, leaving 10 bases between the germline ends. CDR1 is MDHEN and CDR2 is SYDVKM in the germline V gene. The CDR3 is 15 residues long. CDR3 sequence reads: CASSSPSVAKNIQYF. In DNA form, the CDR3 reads TGTGCCAGCAGTTCCCCTAGCGTAGCCAAAAACATTCAGTACTTC.

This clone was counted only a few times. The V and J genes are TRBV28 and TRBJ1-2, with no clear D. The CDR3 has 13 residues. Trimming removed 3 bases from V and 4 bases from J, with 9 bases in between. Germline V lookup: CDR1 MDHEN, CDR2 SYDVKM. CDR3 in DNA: TGTGCCAGCAGTTTTTCCCTATTCTATGGCTACACCTTC. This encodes CASSFSLFYGYTF.

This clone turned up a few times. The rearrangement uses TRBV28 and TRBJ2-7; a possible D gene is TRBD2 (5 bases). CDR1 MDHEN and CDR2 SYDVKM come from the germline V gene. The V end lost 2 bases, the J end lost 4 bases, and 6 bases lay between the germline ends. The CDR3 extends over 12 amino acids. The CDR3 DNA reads TGTGCCAGCAGTTTAGACTATTACGAGCAGTACTTC. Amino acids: CASSLDYYEQYF.

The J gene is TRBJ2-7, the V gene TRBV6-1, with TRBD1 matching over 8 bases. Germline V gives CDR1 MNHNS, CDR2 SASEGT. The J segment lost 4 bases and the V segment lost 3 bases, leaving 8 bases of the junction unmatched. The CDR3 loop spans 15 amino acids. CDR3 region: CASSDWDRTRYEQYF. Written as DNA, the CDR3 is TGTGCCAGCAGTGACTGGGACAGGACACGATACGAGCAGTACTTC.

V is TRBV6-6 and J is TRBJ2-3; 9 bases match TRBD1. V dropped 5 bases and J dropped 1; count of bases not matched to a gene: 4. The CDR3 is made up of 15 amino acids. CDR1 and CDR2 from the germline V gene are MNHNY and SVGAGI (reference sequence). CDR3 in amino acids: CASSNRDRGTDTQYF. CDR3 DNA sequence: TGTGCCAGCAGTAACCGGGACAGGGGCACAGATACGCAGTATTTT.

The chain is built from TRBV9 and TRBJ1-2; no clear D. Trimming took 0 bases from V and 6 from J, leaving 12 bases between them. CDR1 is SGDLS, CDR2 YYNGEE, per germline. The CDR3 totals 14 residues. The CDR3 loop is CASSVGGRPHGYTF. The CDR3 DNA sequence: TGTGCCAGCAGCGTAGGAGGGCGCCCTCATGGCTACACCTTC.

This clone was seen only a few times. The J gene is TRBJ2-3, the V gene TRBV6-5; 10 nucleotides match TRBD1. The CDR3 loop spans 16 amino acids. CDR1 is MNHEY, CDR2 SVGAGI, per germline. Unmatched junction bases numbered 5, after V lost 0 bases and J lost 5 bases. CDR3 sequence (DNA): TGTGCCAGCAGTTACTCCGGGACAGGGGTAGGAGATACGCAGTATTTT. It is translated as CASSYSGTGVGDTQYF.

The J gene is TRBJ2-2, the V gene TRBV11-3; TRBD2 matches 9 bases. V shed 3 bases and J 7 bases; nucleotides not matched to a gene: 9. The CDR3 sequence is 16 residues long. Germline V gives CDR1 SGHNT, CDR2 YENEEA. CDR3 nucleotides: TGTGCCAGCAGCTTCTGGGTGCGGGAGGGAGGCGGGGAGCTGTTTTTT. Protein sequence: CASSFWVREGGGELFF.

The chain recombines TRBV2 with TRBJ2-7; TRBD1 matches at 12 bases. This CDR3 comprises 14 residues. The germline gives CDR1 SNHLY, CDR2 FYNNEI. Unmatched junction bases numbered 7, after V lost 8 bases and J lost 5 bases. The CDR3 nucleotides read TGTGCCAGCCCCGGTGGGACAGGGGGCCACGAGCAGTACTTC. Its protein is CASPGGTGGHEQYF.

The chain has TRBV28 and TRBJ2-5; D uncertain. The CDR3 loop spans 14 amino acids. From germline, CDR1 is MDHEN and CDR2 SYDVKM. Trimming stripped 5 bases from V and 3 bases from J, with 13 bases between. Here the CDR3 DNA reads TGTGCCAGCAGTGTTCGACTCGGAGAAGAGACCCAGTACTTC. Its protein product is CASSVRLGEETQYF.

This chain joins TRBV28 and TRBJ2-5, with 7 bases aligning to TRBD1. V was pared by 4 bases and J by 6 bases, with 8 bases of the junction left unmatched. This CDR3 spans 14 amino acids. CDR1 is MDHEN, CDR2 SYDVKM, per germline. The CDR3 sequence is CASSSPDRDQTQYF. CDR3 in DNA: TGTGCCAGCAGTTCTCCCGACAGGGATCAGACCCAGTACTTC.

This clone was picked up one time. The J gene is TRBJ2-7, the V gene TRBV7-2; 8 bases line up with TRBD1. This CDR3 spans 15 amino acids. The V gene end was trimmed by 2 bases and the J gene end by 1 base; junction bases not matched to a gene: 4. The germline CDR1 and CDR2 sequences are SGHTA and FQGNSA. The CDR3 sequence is CASSLYTGGSYEQYF. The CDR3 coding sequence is TGTGCCAGCAGCTTATATACAGGGGGTTCCTACGAGCAGTACTTC.

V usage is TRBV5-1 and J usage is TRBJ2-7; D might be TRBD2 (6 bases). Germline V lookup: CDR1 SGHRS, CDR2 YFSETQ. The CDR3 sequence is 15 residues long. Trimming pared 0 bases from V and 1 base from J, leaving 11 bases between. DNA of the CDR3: TGCGCCAGCAGCTTGGGGGGTCGGGGGTCCTACGAGCAGTACTTC. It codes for CASSLGGRGSYEQYF.

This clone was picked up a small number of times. The DNA for the CDR3 is TGCAGCGTTCTCAGACTAGCGGGAGACGAGCAGTACTTC. As protein: CSVLRLAGDEQYF. The chain employs TRBV29-1 and TRBJ2-7, with TRBD2 identical over 12 bases. Germline V lookup: CDR1 SQVTM, CDR2 ANQGSEA. The CDR3 consists of 13 residues. The V segment lost 5 bases and the J segment 5 bases; nucleotides outside the gene matches: 4.

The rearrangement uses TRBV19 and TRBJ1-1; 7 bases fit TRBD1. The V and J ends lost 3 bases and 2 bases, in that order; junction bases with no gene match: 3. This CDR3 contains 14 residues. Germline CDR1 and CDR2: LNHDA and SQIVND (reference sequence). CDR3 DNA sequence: TGTGCCAGTAGTATTGCAGGGGGTAACACTGAAGCTTTCTTT. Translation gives CASSIAGGNTEAFF.

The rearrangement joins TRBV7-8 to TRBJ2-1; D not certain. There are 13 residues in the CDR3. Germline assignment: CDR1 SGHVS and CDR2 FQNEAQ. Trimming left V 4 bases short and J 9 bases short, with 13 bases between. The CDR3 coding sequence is TGTGCCAGCAGCTCCGTAGCTTATAGTGAGCAGTTCTTC. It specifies CASSSVAYSEQFF.

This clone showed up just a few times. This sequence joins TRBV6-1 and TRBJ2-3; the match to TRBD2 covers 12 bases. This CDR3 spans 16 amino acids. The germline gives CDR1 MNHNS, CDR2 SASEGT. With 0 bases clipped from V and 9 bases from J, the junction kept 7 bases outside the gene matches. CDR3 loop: CASSEAASGGVLTQYF. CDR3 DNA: TGTGCCAGCAGTGAAGCAGCTAGCGGGGGGGTTTTGACGCAGTATTTT.